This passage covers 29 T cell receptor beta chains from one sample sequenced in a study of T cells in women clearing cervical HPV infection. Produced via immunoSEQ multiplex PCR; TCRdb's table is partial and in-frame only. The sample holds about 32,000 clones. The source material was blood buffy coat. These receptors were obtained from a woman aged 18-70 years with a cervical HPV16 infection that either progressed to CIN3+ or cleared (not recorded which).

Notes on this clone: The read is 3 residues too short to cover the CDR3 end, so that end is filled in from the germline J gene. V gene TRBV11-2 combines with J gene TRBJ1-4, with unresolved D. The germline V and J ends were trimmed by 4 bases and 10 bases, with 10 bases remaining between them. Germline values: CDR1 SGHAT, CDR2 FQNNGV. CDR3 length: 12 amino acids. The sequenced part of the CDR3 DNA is TGTGCCAGCAGCTCGTATGAGGGAAAA. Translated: CASSSYEGK. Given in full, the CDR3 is CASSSYEGKLFF.

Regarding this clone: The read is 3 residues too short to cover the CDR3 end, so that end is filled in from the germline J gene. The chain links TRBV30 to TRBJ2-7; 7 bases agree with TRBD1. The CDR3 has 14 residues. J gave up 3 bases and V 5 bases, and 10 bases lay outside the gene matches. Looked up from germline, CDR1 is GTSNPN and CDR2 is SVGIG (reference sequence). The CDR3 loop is CAWSPWDSFYEQYF. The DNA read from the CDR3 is TGTGCCTGGTCCCCTTGGGACAGCTTCTACGAG.

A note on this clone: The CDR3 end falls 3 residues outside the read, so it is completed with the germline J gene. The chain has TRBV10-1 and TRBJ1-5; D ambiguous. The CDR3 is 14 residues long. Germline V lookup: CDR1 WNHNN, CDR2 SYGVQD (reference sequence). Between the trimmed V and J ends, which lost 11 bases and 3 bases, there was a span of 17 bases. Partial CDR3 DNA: TGCGCCGGCTTGAAAGGAACAGACAATCAGCCC. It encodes CAGLKGTDNQP. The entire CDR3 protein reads CAGLKGTDNQPQHF.

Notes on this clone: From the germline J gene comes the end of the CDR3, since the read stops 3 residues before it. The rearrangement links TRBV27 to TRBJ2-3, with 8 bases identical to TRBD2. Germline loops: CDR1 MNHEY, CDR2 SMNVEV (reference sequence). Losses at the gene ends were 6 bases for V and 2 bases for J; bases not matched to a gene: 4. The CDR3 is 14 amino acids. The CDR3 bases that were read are TGTGCCAGCAGCGAGCGGGGGACCACAGATACG. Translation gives CASSERGTTDT. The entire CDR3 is CASSERGTTDTQYF.

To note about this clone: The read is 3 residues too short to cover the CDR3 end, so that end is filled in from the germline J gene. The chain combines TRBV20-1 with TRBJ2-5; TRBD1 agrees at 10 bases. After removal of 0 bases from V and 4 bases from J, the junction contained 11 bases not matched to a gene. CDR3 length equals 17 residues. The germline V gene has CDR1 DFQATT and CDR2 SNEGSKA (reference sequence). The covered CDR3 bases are TGCAGTGCTAGAGAGGGACAGGGGAGCGGGGGACTAGAGACC. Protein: CSAREGQGSGGLET. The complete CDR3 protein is CSAREGQGSGGLETQYF.

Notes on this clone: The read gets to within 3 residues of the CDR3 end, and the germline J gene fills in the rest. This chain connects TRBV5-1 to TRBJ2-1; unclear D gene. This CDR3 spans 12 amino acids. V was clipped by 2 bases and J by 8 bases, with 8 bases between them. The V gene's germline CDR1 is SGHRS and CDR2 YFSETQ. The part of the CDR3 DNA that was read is TGCGCCAGCAGCTTCCTGGGCGATGAG. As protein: CASSFLGDE. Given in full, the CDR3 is CASSFLGDEQFF.

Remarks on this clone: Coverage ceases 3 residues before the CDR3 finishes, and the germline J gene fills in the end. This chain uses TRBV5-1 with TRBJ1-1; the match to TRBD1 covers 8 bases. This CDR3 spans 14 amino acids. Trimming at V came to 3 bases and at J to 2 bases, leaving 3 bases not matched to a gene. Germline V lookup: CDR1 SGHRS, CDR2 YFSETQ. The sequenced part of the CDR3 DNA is TGCGCCAGCAGCTCGACAGGGGTAAACACTGAA. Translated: CASSSTGVNTE. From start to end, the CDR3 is CASSSTGVNTEAFF.

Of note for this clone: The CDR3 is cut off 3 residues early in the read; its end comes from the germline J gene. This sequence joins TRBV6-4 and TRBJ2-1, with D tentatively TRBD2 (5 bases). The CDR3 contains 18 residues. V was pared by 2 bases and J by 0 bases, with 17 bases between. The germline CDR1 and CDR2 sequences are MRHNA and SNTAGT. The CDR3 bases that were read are TGTGCCAGCAGTGACACCGAAAAAAGCGGTTACTCCTACAATGAG. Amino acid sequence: CASSDTEKSGYSYNE. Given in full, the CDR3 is CASSDTEKSGYSYNEQFF.

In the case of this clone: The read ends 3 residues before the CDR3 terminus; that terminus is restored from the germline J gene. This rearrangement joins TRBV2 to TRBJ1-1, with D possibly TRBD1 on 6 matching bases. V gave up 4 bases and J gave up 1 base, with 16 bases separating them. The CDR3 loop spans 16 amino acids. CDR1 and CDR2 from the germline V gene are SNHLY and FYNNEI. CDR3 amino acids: CASSATGFAGNTEAFF. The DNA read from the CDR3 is TGTGCCAGCAGTGCGACAGGCTTTGCGGGGAACACTGAA. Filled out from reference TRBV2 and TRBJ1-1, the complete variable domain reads EPEVTQTPSHQVTQMGQEVILRCVPISNHLYFYWYRQILGQKVEFLVSFYNNEISEKSEIFDDQFSVERPDGSNFTLKIRSTKLEDSAMYFCASSATGFAGNTEAFFGQGTRLTVV.

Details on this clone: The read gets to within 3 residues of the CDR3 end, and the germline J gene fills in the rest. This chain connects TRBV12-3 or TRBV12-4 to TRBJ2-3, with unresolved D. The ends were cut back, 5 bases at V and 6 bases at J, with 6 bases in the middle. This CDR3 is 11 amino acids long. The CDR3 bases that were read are TGTGCCAGCAGTCTTTCGGATACG. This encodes CASSLSDT. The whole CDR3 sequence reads CASSLSDTQYF.

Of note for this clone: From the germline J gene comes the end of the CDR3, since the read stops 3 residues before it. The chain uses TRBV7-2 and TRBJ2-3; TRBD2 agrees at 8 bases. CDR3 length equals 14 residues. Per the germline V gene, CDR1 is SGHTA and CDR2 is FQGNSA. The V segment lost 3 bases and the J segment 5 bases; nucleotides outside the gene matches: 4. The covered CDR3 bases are TGTGCCAGCAGCTTGACGGGGGGGCGAGATACG. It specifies CASSLTGGRDT. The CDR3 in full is CASSLTGGRDTQYF.

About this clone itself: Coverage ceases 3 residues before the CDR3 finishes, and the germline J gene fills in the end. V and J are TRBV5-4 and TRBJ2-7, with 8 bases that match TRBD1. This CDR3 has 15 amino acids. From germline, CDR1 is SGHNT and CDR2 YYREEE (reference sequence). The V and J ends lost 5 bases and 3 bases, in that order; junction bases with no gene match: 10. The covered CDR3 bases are TGTGCCAGCAGGACTCAGGGGGCCCCTATCTACGAG. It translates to CASRTQGAPIYE. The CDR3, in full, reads CASRTQGAPIYEQYF.

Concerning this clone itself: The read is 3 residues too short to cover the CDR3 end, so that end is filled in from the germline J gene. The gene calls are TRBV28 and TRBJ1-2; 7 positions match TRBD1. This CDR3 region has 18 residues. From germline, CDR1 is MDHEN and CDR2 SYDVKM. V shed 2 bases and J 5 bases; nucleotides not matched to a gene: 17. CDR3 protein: CASSLAALSRQGLYGYTF. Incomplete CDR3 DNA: TGTGCCAGCAGTTTAGCTGCTCTGTCGCGACAGGGTCTTTATGGC.

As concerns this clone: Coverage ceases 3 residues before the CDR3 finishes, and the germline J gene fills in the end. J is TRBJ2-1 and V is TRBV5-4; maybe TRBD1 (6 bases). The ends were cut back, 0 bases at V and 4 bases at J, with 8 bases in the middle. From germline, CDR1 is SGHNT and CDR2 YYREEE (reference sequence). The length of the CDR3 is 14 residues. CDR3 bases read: TGTGCCAGCAGCTTGGACAGGGCTTACAATGAG. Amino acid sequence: CASSLDRAYNE. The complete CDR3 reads CASSLDRAYNEQFF.

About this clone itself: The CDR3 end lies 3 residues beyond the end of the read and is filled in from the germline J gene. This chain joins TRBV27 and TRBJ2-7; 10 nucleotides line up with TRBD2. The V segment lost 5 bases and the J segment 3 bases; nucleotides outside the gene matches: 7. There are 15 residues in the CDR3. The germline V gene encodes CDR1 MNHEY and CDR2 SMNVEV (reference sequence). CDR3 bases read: TGTGCCAGCAGTCTTAAGCGGGGGGGCCTCTACGAG. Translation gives CASSLKRGGLYE. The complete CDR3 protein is CASSLKRGGLYEQYF.

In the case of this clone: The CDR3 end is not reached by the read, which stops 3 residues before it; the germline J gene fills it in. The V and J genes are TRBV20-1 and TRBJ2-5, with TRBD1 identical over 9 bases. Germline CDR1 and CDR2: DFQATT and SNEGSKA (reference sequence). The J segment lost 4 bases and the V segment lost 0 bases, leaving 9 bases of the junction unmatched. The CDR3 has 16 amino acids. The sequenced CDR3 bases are TGCAGTGCTAGAGATCCTAAGACAGGGGGGTCAGAGACC. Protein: CSARDPKTGGSET. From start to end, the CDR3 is CSARDPKTGGSETQYF.

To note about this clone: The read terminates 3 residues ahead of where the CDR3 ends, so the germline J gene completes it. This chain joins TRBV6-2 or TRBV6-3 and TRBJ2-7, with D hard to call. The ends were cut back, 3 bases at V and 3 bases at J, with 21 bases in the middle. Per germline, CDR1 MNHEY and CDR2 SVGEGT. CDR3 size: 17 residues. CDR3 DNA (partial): TGTGCCAGCAGTTATAACGAGGCCCAACATAGGGTCTACGAG. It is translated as CASSYNEAQHRVYE. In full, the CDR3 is CASSYNEAQHRVYEQYF.

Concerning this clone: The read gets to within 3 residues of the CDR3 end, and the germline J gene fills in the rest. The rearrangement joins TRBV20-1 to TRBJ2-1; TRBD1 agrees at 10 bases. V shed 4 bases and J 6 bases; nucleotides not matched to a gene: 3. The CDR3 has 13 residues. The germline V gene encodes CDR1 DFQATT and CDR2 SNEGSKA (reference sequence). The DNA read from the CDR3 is TGCAGTGCTATAGGGACAGGGGTCAATGAG. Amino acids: CSAIGTGVNE. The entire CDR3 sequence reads CSAIGTGVNEQFF.

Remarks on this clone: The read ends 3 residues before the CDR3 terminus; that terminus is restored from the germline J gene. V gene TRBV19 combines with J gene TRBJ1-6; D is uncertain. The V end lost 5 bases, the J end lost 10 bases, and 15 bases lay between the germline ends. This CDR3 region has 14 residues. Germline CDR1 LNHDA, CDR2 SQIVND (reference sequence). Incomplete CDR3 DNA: TGTGCCAGTAGTCCCGAGGGTATGTTGTCACCC. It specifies CASSPEGMLSP. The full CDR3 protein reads CASSPEGMLSPLHF. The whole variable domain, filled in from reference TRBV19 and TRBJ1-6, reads DGGITQSPKYLFRKEGQNVTLSCEQNLNHDAMYWYRQDPGQGLRLIYYSQIVNDFQKGDIAEGYSVSREKKESFPLTVTSAQKNPTAFYLCASSPEGMLSPLHFGNGTRLTVT.

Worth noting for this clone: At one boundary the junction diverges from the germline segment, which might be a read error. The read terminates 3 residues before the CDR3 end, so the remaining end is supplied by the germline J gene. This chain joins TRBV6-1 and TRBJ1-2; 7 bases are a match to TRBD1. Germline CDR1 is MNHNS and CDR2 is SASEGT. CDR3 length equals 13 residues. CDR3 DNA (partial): TGTGCCAGCAATGAAAGAGGGGGCGATGGC. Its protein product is CASNERGGDG. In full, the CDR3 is CASNERGGDGYTF.

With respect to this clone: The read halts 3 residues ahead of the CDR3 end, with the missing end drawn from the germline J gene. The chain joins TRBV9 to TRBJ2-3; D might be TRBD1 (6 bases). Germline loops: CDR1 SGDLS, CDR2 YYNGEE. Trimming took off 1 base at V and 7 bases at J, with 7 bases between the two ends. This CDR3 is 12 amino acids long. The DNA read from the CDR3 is TGTGCCAGCAGCGTACAGGGGAATACG. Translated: CASSVQGNT. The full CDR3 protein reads CASSVQGNTQYF.

CDR3 DNA, as far as it was read: TGCGCCAGCAGCTTGGACAGGGACACAGATACG. This codes for CASSLDRDTDT. The whole CDR3 protein reads CASSLDRDTDTQYF. The chain has TRBV5-1 and TRBJ2-3, with a possible D match to TRBD1 (6 bases). From the germline J gene comes the end of the CDR3, since the read stops 3 residues before it. Germline CDR1 is SGHRS and CDR2 is YFSETQ. The CDR3 runs 14 residues. The V end was cut by 0 bases, the J end by 2 bases, with 7 bases between. Together with reference TRBV5-1 and TRBJ2-3, the CDR3 gives the full variable domain: KAGVTQTPRYLIKTRGQQVTLSCSPISGHRSVSWYQQTPGQGLQFLFEYFSETQRNKGNFPGRFSGRQFSNSRSEMNVSTLELGDSALYLCASSLDRDTDTQYFGPGTRLTVL.

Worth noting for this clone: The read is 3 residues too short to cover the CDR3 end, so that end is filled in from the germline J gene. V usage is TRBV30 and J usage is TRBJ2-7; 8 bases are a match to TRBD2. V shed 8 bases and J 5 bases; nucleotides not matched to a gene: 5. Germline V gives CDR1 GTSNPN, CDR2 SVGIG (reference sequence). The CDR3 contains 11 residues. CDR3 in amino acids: CARRGGNEQYF. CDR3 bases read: TGTGCCCGACGCGGGGGGAACGAG.

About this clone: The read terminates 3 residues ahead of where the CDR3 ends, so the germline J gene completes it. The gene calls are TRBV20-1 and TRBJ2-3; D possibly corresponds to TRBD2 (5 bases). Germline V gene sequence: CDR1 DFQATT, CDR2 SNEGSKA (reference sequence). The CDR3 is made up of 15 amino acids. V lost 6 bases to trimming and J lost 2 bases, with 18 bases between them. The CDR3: CSAPAQTTNTDTQYF. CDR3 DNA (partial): TGCAGTGCCCCAGCCCAGACTACCAACACAGATACG.

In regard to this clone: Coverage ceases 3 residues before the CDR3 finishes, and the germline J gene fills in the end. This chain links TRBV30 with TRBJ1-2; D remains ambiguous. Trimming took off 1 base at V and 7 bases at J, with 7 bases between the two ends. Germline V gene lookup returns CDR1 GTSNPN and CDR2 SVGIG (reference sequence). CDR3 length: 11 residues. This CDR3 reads CAWSEGIGYTF. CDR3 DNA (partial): TGTGCCTGGAGTGAGGGTATTGGC. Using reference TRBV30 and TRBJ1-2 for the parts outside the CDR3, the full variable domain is SQTIHQWPATLVQPVGSPLSLECTVEGTSNPNLYWYRQAAGRGLQLLFYSVGIGQISSEVPQNLSASRPQDRQFILSSKKLLLSDSGFYLCAWSEGIGYTFGSGTRLTVV.

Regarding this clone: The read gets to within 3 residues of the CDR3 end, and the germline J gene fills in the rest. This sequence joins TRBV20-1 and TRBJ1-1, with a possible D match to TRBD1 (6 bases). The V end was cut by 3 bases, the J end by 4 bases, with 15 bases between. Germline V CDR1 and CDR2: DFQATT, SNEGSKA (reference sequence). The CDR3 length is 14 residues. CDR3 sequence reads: CSASIGGGGTEAFF. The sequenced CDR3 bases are TGCAGTGCTAGTATAGGGGGAGGTGGCACTGAA.

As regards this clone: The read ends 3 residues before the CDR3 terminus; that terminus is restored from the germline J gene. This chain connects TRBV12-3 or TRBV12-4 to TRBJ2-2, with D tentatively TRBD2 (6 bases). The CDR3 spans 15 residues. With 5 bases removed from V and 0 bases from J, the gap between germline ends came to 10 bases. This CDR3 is CASSPGLSNTGELFF. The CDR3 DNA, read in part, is TGTGCCAGCAGTCCGGGACTCTCGAACACCGGGGAG.

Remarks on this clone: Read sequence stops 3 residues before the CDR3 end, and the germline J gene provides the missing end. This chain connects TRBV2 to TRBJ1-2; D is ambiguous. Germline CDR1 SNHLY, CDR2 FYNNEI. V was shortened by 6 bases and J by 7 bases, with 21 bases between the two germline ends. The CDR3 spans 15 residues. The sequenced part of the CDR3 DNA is TGTGCCAGCAGAGTTAACAGTCCCCCGATGTCTGGC. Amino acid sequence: CASRVNSPPMSG. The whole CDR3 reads CASRVNSPPMSGYTF. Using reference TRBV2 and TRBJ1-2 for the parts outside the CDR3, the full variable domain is EPEVTQTPSHQVTQMGQEVILRCVPISNHLYFYWYRQILGQKVEFLVSFYNNEISEKSEIFDDQFSVERPDGSNFTLKIRSTKLEDSAMYFCASRVNSPPMSGYTFGSGTRLTVV.

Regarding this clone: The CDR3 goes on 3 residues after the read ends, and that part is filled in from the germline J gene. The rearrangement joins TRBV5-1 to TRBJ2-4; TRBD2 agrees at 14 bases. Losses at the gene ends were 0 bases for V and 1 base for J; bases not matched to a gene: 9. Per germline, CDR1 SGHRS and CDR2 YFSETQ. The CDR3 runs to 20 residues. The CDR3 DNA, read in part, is TGCGCCAGCAGCTTGGAGACTAGCGGGGGGGTGGGAGCGGCCAAAAACATT. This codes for CASSLETSGGVGAAKNI. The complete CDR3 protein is CASSLETSGGVGAAKNIQYF.